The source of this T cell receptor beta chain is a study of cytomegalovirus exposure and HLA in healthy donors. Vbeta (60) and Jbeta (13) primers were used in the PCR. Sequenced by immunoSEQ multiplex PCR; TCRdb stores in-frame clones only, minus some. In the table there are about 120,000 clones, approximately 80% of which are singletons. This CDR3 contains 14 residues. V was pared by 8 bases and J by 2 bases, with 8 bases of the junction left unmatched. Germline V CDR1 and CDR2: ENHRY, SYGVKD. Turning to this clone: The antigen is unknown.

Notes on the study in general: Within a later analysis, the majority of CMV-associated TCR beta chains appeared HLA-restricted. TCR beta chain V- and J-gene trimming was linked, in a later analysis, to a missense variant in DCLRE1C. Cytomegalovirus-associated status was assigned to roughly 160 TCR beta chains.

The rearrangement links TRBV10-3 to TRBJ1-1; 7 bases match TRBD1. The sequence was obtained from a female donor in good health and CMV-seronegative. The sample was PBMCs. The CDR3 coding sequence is TGTGCCATCGGGGACGGGACAGACAACACTGAAGCTTTCTTT. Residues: CAIGDGTDNTEAFF.